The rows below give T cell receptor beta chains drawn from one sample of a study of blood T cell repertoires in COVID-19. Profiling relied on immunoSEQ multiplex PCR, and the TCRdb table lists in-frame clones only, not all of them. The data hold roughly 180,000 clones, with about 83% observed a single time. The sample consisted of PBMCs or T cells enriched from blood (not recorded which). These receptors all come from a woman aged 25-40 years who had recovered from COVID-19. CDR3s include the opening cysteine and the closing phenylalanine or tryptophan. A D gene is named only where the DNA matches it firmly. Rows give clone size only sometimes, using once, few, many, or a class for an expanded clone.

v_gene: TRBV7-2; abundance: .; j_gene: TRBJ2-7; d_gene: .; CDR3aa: CASSFGGMRNEQYF; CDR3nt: TGTGCCAGCAGCTTTGGAGGTATGAGGAACGAGCAGTACTTC
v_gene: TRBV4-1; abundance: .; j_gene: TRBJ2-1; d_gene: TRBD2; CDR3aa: CASSQKRGGTSSYNEQFF; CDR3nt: TGCGCCAGCAGCCAAAAAAGAGGGGGGACTAGCTCCTACAATGAGCAGTTCTTC
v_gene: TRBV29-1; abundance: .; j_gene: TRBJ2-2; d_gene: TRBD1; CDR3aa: CSVGLGGPAGELFF; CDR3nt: TGCAGCGTTGGGTTAGGGGGCCCCGCCGGGGAGCTGTTTTTT
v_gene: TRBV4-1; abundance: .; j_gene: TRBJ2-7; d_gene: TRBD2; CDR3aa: CASSQADSGRGYEQYF; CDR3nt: TGCGCCAGCAGCCAAGCAGACAGCGGGAGGGGCTACGAGCAGTACTTC
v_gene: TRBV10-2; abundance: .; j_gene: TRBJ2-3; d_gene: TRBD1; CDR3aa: CASSEPPDRVEDTQYF; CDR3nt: TGCGCCAGCAGTGAGCCCCCGGACAGGGTAGAAGATACGCAGTATTTT
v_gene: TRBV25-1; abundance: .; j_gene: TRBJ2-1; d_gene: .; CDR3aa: CASSDLTNEQFF; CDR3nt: TGTGCCAGCAGTGATCTCACAAATGAGCAGTTCTTC
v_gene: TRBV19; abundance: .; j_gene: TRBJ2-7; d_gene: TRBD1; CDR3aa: CASSITWDRASYEQYF; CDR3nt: TGTGCCAGTAGTATAACTTGGGACAGGGCTTCCTACGAGCAGTACTTC
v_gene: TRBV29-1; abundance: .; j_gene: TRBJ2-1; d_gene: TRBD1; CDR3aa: CSVYLGQGSINEQFF; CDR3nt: TGCAGCGTATATTTGGGACAGGGGAGTATCAATGAGCAGTTCTTC
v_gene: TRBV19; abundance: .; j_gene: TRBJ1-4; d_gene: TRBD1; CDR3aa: CASSGPGQGKLGNEKLFF; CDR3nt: TGTGCCAGTAGTGGACCGGGACAGGGTAAATTGGGTAATGAAAAACTGTTTTTT
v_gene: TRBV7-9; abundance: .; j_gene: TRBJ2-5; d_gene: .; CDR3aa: CASSLDIRQETQYF; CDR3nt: TGTGCCAGCAGCCTGGACATCCGCCAAGAGACCCAGTACTTC
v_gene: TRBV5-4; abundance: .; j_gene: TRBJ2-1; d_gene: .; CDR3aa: CASSLPGAPFEQFF; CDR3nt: TGTGCCAGCAGCTTGCCAGGGGCCCCCTTTGAGCAGTTCTTC
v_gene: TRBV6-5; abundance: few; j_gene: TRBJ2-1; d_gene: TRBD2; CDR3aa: CASSPGLAGGNEQFF; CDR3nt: TGTGCCAGCAGCCCGGGACTAGCGGGTGGGAATGAGCAGTTCTTC
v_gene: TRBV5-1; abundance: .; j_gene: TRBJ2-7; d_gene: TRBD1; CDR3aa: CASSVTGDSYEQYF; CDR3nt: TGCGCCAGCAGCGTAACAGGGGACTCCTACGAGCAGTACTTC
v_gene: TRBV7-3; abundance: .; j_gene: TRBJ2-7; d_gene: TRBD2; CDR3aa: CASSLPTSGPYEQYF; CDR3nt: TGTGCCAGCAGCTTACCCACTAGCGGGCCCTACGAGCAGTACTTC
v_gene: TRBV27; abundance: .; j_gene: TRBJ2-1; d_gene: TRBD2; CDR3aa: CASRLPSGSIDNEQFF; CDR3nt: TGTGCCAGCAGACTTCCTAGCGGGAGTATCGACAATGAGCAGTTCTTC
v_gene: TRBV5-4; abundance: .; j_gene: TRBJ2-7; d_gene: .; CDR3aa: CASSMPRGEQYF; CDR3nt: TGTGCCAGCAGCATGCCACGCGGGGAACAGTACTTC
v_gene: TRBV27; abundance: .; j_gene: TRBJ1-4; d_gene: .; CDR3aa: CASRERPGSTNEKLFF; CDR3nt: TGTGCCAGCAGGGAACGACCGGGATCAACTAATGAAAAACTGTTTTTT
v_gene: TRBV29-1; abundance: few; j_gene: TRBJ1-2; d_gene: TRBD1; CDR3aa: CSIGQGGYGYTF; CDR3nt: TGCAGCATAGGACAGGGAGGATATGGCTACACCTTC
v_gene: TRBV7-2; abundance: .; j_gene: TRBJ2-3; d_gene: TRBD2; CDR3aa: CASSSGLAGVSADTQYF; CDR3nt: TGTGCCAGCAGCTCGGGACTAGCGGGAGTGTCTGCAGATACGCAGTATTTT
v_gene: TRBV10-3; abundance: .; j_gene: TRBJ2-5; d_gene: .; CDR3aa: CAISRDLRQETQYF; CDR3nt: TGTGCCATCAGTAGAGATCTACGCCAAGAGACCCAGTACTTC
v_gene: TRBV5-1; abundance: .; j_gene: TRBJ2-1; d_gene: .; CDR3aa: CASSLRQSASSYNEQFF; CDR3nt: TGCGCCAGCAGCTTGAGACAGTCCGCGAGCTCCTACAATGAGCAGTTCTTC
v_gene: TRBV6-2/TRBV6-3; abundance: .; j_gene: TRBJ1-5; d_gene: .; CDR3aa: CASSYGALGPQHF; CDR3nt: TGTGCCAGCAGTTACGGGGCTTTGGGGCCCCAGCATTTT
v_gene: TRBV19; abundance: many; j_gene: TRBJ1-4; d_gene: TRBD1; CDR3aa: CASRTTGGGEKLFF; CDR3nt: TGTGCCAGTAGGACGACAGGGGGCGGTGAAAAACTGTTTTTT
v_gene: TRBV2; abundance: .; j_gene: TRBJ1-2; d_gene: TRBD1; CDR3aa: CASSEQGAGYGYTF; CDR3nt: TGTGCCAGCAGTGAACAGGGGGCTGGCTATGGCTACACCTTC
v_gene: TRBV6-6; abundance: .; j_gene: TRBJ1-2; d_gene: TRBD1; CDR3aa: CASSSQGAFGYTF; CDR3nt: TGTGCCAGCAGCTCCCAGGGGGCGTTTGGCTACACCTTC
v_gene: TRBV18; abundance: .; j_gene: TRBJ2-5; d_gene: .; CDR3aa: CASSPSVKETQYF; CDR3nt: TGTGCCAGCTCACCGTCGGTTAAGGAGACCCAGTACTTC
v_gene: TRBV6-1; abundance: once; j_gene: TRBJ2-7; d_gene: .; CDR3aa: CASSDRLDSYEQYF; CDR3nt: TGTGCCAGCAGTGATAGACTGGACTCCTACGAGCAGTACTTC
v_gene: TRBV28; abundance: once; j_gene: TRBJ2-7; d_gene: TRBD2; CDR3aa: CASSLLAGDRDEQYF; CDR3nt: TGTGCCAGCAGTTTACTAGCGGGAGATCGGGACGAGCAGTACTTC
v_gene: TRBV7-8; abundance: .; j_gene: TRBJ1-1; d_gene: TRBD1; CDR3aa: CASSRTGGVHTEAFF; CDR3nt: TGTGCCAGCAGCCGTACAGGGGGCGTCCACACTGAAGCTTTCTTT
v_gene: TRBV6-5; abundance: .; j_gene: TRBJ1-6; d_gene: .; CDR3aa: CASRGDTGNSPLHF; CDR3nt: TGTGCCAGCAGGGGGGACACGGGAAATTCACCCCTCCACTTT
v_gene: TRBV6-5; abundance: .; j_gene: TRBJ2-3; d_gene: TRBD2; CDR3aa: CASSPGLATDTQYF; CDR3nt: TGTGCCAGCAGCCCGGGACTAGCTACAGATACGCAGTATTTT
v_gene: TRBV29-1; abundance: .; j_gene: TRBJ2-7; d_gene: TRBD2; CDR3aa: CSVDSLAGGEQYF; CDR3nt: TGCAGCGTTGACTCGCTAGCGGGAGGTGAGCAGTACTTC
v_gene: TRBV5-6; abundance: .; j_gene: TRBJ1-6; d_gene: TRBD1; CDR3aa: CASRPDRGSYNSPLHF; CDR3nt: TGTGCCAGCAGACCTGACAGGGGATCCTATAATTCACCCCTCCACTTT
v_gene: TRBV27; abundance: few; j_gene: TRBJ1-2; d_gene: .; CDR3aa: CASSLAGSYGYTF; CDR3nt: TGTGCCAGCAGTTTAGCGGGTAGCTATGGCTACACCTTC
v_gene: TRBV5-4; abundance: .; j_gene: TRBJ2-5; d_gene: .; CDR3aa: CASSIIQGQAETQYF; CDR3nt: TGTGCCAGCAGCATCATACAGGGCCAGGCCGAGACCCAGTACTTC
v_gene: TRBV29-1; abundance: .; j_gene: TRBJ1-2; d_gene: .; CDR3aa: CSVEVDSLNYGYTF; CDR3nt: TGCAGCGTTGAGGTGGACAGTCTTAACTATGGCTACACCTTC
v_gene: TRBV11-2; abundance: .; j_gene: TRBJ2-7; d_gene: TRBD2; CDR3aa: CASSFTSGGAYEQYF; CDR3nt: TGTGCCAGCAGCTTTACCAGCGGGGGGGCCTACGAGCAGTACTTC
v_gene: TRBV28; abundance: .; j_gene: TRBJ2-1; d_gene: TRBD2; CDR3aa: CASSITGLAGGEQFF; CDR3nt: TGTGCCAGCAGTATCACGGGACTAGCGGGAGGTGAGCAGTTCTTC
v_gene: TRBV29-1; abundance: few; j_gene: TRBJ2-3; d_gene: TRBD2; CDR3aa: CSVVSAGGLRDTQYF; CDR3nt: TGCAGCGTTGTTTCAGCGGGAGGATTAAGAGATACGCAGTATTTT
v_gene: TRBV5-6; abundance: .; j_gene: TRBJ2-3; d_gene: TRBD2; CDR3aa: CASSFVAGGPLNADTQYF; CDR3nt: TGTGCCAGCAGCTTCGTCGCGGGAGGGCCGTTGAACGCAGATACGCAGTATTTT